Reported below is one T cell receptor (beta chain). The antigen is undetermined. Data came from immunoSEQ multiplex PCR; TCRdb stores just in-frame clones and leaves some out. The data contain fewer than 150,000 clones, under 95% of them singletons. This entry belongs to a study of T cell responses to AZD1222 COVID-19 vaccine. The length of the CDR3 is 14 residues. Findings of the study overall: Spike regions recognized by vaccine-associated CD4 TCRs spanned the protein, led by 160-218 and 743-854.

The chain combines TRBV21-1 with TRBJ2-7; TRBD2, as called in the table, went unchecked against the DNA. TRBV21-1 is a recognized pseudogene. The clonotype comes from an adult in good health. Source: peripheral blood, taken on day 0 of AZD1222 vaccination. The CDR3 here is CASSKAIPEEEQYF. For the CDR3, the DNA is TGTGCCAGCAGCAAAGCTATACCTGAGGAGGAGCAGTACTTC.